One T cell receptor beta chain is described in this entry. Based on its abundance in the sample, this clonotype is medium-sized (0.01 to 0.1%). The antigen it binds to is not known. Per-base quality was not reported, and no clone a single base away is much larger than it. This record comes from a study of spatial heterogeneity in lung cancer (dated by TCRdb to between 2017 and 2020). Turning to the overall study: More beta-chain than alpha-chain transcripts were consistently detected, likely reflecting higher beta-chain transcript abundance. TCR transcript counts in tumor regions correlated strongly with a T cell transcriptional module score from matched bulk RNA-seq. In the raw uncorrected reads, each unique combination of TCR and UMI appeared more than ten times on average. In non-small cell lung cancer, the study made a quantitative comparison of TCR alpha and beta repertoires among multiple tumor regions, matched nontumor lung and blood. Nonsynonymous mutation counts, determined by whole-exome sequencing of tumor tissue, were related to TCR repertoire features. At surgery, both alpha and beta chains were TCR-sequenced in around 240 tumor regions, about 64 matched nontumor lung samples and some 60 PBMC samples.

The library was generated by 5' RACE. Sequencing instrument: NextSeq 500. In the TCR library protocol, a unique molecular identifier was attached to each TCR cDNA molecule so that PCR and sequencing errors could be corrected. The study's own analysis went as follows. Decombinator tools were used for TCR identification, UMI-based error correction and CDR3 extraction. Expanded TCRs were defined as those above a frequency of 2 per 1,000, corresponding to the top 1% of the tumor frequency distribution. Expanded tumor TCRs were classed as regional if statistically deemed absent (corrected P<0.05) from at least one tumor region, otherwise ubiquitous. Renyi diversity was calculated using the R vegan package after each repertoire was subsampled 100 times to 5,000 TCRs. To build CDR3 similarity networks, amino acid triplet string-kernel similarity was used, and CDR3s were connected when their pairwise similarity was above 0.82. The raw public data were reprocessed by TCRdb itself: fastp quality trimming at Q25, MiXCR clonotype calling, in-frame beta chains only. Rows with a matching CDR3 protein are joined into one entry that keeps the most common DNA and genes. The V and J calls, along with clone size, are taken from TCRdb and not from the paper's own processing. This sample is represented by about 13,000 distinct CDR3 sequences; approximately 7% of them were singletons. 3.4% of the sample is in the top ten clones.

The sample's time point, from its label and the paper: sample taken at primary tumor resection. The donors were more than 65 patients from the lung TRACERx cohort who had early-stage, untreated non-small cell lung cancer. TCR sequencing used whole RNA extracted from tumor and nontumor lung tissue, or from cryopreserved PBMC samples, without cell sorting. A patient was chosen for TCR sequencing only when enough RNA was available from at least two tumor regions. Before being selected, tumor and adjacent nontumor lung specimens were reviewed by a lung pathologist. The CDR3 starts with the cysteine, ends with the phenylalanine, and has 13 residues. Only the CDR3 portion is preserved as DNA: 39 bases, with reading frame beginning at the first base. Trimming costs V 1 base and J 9 bases, and their ends lie 12 bases apart. General conclusions and limits of the study: Estimated TCR-seq coverage of tumor T cells was only roughly 7% for alpha chains and 13% for beta chains. The tumor nonsynonymous mutation count correlated with the number of expanded alpha and beta TCRs within the tumor. Confirming at a functional level the hypothesis that regional TCRs recognize regional mutations was considered to require additional single-cell paired TCR alpha and beta sequencing. The count of ubiquitous expanded TCRs correlated with the count of ubiquitous nonsynonymous mutations, and the count of regional expanded TCRs correlated with the count of regional nonsynonymous mutations.

The clonotype was recovered from a female donor with early-stage non-small cell lung cancer. The receptor chain draws on TRBV12-3 or TRBV12-4 and TRBJ2-5; TRBD2 is possibly the D segment (6 matching bases). Specimen: lung tumor tissue, collected at surgery. In nucleotide form, the sequence is TGTGCCAGCAGTTTAGAGGAGGGATCGGCCCAGTACTTC. It translates as CASSLEEGSAQYF.